Given below is one TCR beta chain in context. Its matching antigen is unknown. Its ends do not fully match the called genes, so a read error is possible. The source of the sample is a study of T cell responses to AZD1222 COVID-19 vaccine. Broader study findings: Baseline antibody screening turned up just a handful of seropositive AZD1222 recipients. Regions 160-218 and 743-854 dominated among vaccine-associated CD4 TCRs spanning spike.

The length of the CDR3 is 14 residues. The germline CDR1 and CDR2 sequences are SGDLS and YYNGEE. Assay used: immunoSEQ multiplex PCR; TCRdb lists only in-frame clones, some missing. The sample has about 120,000 clones; 89% are singletons. The specimen comprised peripheral blood, sampled on day 0 of AZD1222 vaccination. The receptor was derived from an adult in good health. This chain connects TRBV9 to TRBJ2-7; the match to TRBD1 covers 9 bases. CDR3 nucleotide sequence: TGTGCCAGCAGCGTAAGTTTTCGGGACAGGGCTAAAGTGTTC. This encodes CASSVSFRDRAKVF.